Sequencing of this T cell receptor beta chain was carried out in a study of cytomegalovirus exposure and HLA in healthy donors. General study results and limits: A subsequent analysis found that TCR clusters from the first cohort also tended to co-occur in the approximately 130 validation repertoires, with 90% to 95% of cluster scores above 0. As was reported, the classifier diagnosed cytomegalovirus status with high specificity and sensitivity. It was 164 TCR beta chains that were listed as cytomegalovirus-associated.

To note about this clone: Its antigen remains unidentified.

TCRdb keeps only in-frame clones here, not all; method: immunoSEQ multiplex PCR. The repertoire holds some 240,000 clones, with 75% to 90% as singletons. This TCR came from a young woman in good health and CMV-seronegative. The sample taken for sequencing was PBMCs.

For the CDR3, the DNA is TGCGCCAGCAGCCGCTGGACAGGGAACACTGAAGCTTTCTTT. Encoded protein: CASSRWTGNTEAFF. The rearrangement uses TRBV5-1 and TRBJ1-1, with TRBD1 identical over 7 bases. CDR3 size: 14 residues. J gave up 1 base and V 4 bases, and 4 bases lay outside the gene matches. Germline CDR1 SGHRS, CDR2 YFSETQ.